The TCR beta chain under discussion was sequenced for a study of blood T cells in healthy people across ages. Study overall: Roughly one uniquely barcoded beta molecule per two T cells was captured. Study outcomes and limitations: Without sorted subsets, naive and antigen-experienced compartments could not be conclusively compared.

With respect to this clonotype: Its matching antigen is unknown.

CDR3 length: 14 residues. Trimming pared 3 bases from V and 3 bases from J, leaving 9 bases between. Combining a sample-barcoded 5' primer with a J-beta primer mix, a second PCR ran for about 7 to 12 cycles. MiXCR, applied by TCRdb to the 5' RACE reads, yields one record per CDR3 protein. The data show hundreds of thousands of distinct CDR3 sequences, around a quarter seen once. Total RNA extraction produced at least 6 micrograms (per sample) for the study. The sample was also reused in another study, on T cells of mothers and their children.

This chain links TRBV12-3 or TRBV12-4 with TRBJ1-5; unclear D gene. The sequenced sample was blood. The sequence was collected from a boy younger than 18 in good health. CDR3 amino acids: CASSFHSDNQPQHF. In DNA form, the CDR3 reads TGTGCCAGCAGTTTCCACTCAGACAATCAGCCCCAGCATTTT.